The rows below give T cell receptor beta chains drawn from one sample of a study of T cell responses to AZD1222 COVID-19 vaccine. The protocol was immunoSEQ multiplex PCR, while the TCRdb copy is restricted to in-frame clones and leaves out a portion. The data contain some 94,000 clones, roughly nine tenths of them seen just once; the ten biggest clones take up about 5.2%. Sequencing was performed on peripheral blood, taken 28 days after the second AZD1222 dose. These receptor sequences come from an adult who received the AZD1222 COVID-19 vaccine. CDR3s include the opening cysteine and the closing phenylalanine or tryptophan.

V	J	CDR3
TRBV19	TRBJ2-1	CASTQGGNNEQFF
TRBV18	TRBJ2-5	CASSPFQGGLQETQYF
TRBV7-8	TRBJ2-3	CASSLKDLLAGGDTQYF
TRBV2	TRBJ1-1	CASRLTVQMNTEAFF
TRBV10-2	TRBJ2-4	CASSTSGGLLKNIQYF
TRBV30	TRBJ2-5	CAWSVETQYF
TRBV5-4	TRBJ2-1	CASSQARRSNEQFF
TRBV3-1/TRBV3-2	TRBJ1-2	CASSLMTVIQGEDGYTF
TRBV30	TRBJ1-3	CAWSELAGSGNTIYF
TRBV28	TRBJ2-1	CASSLRGLNNEQFF
TRBV28	TRBJ1-5	CAGSLGQGSQPQHF
TRBV3-1/TRBV3-2	TRBJ1-4	CASSQDEATEKLFF
TRBV5-1	TRBJ1-4	CASSLNAGSNEKLFF
TRBV11-2	TRBJ2-2	CASSLAGGRESGELFF
TRBV28	TRBJ1-2	CAGSDRNYGYTF